A selection of T cell receptor beta chains follows, all from one sample in a study of cytomegalovirus exposure and HLA in healthy donors. The data were produced by immunoSEQ multiplex PCR, yet TCRdb's version contains in-frame clones alone and is incomplete. The profile shows 180,000 or so clones, 80% of them singletons. The sequenced sample was PBMCs. The origin of the receptors is a woman aged 50 to 65 in good health and CMV-seropositive. CDR3s include the opening cysteine and the closing phenylalanine or tryptophan. The order of the fields is clone size, V gene, D gene, J gene, CDR3 protein, CDR3 DNA. The D gene is left open where the match is weak. The size field is filled for only some rows; it gives once, few, many or a size class.

.	TRBV9	TRBD1	TRBJ1-1	CASSVTTGGEGEAFF	TGTGCCAGCAGCGTCACGACAGGGGGCGAAGGTGAAGCTTTCTTT
.	TRBV4-1	.	TRBJ2-2	CASSQVGRVNTGELFF	TGCGCCAGCAGCCAAGTCGGCAGGGTGAACACCGGGGAGCTGTTTTTT
.	TRBV15	TRBD1	TRBJ2-7	CATSEQGQPHSYEQYF	TGTGCCACCAGCGAACAGGGACAGCCGCACTCCTACGAGCAGTACTTC
.	TRBV9	TRBD1	TRBJ2-7	CASSARTGSSYEQYF	TGTGCCAGCAGCGCCCGGACAGGCAGCTCCTACGAGCAGTACTTC
.	TRBV4-2	.	TRBJ1-5	CASSQVRSSNQPQHF	TGTGCCAGCAGCCAAGTAAGGAGCAGCAATCAGCCCCAGCATTTT
few	TRBV15	.	TRBJ1-1	CATSRESSEAFF	TGTGCCACCAGCAGAGAATCCAGTGAAGCTTTCTTT
.	TRBV7-2	.	TRBJ2-3	CASSRRSRDTQYF	TGTGCCAGCAGCCGTCGATCCCGGGATACGCAGTATTTT
.	TRBV10-3	TRBD1	TRBJ2-7	CAIRRGQAADYEQYF	TGTGCCATCAGGAGGGGGCAGGCCGCAGACTACGAGCAGTACTTC
few	TRBV28	.	TRBJ2-2	CASSLWTTGENTGELFF	TGTGCCAGCAGTTTATGGACAACAGGAGAGAACACCGGGGAGCTGTTTTTT
.	TRBV9	.	TRBJ1-3	CASSTASLGAIYF	TGTGCCAGCTCAACCGCGTCCTTGGGCGCCATATATTTT
.	TRBV4-3	TRBD1	TRBJ2-5	CASSHMDRPQETQYF	TGCGCCAGCAGCCATATGGACAGGCCCCAAGAGACCCAGTACTTC
.	TRBV29-1	.	TRBJ2-3	CSAARWRATDTQYF	TGCAGCGCGGCCCGGTGGCGGGCCACAGATACGCAGTATTTT
.	TRBV5-5	.	TRBJ1-1	CASSFIDREAFF	TGTGCCAGCAGCTTTATCGACAGGGAAGCTTTCTTT
.	TRBV7-6	TRBD1	TRBJ1-4	CASSSTGGTNEKLFF	TGTGCCAGCAGCTCGACAGGGGGGACTAATGAAAAACTGTTTTTT
.	TRBV5-6	TRBD1	TRBJ1-2	CASSLTGARANYGYTF	TGTGCCAGCAGCCTTACAGGGGCTCGAGCTAACTATGGCTACACCTTC
.	TRBV7-2	TRBD1	TRBJ2-1	CASGVTGSSEQFF	TGTGCCAGCGGGGTGACAGGGAGCAGTGAGCAGTTCTTC
.	TRBV6-5	.	TRBJ2-7	CASSYGASYEQYF	TGTGCCAGCAGTTATGGGGCTTCCTACGAGCAGTACTTC
once	TRBV7-2	.	TRBJ2-1	CASSSPGYNEQFF	TGTGCCAGCAGCTCCCCAGGCTACAATGAGCAGTTCTTC
.	TRBV28	TRBD2	TRBJ2-3	CASSLPSGGVTDTQYF	TGTGCCAGCAGTCTCCCTAGCGGGGGGGTCACAGATACGCAGTATTTT
.	TRBV6-5	.	TRBJ1-2	CASSRPGDPPYGYTF	TGTGCCAGCAGTCGCCCAGGGGACCCCCCTTATGGCTACACCTTC
.	TRBV28	.	TRBJ2-1	CASSLGPPPGVIYEQFF	TGTGCCAGCAGTTTAGGGCCCCCTCCAGGGGTTATCTATGAGCAGTTCTTC
.	TRBV7-9	.	TRBJ2-5	CASTLGTGAGETQYF	TGTGCCAGCACCTTAGGAACAGGGGCGGGGGAGACCCAGTACTTC
once	TRBV5-4	.	TRBJ2-2	CASSSSMTNTGELFF	TGTGCCAGCAGCTCTAGTATGACGAACACCGGGGAGCTGTTTTTT
once	TRBV10-3	.	TRBJ1-4	CAISDGPNEKLFF	TGTGCCATCAGTGATGGCCCTAATGAAAAACTGTTTTTT
few	TRBV5-6	TRBD1	TRBJ2-7	CASSFDSGQGYEQYF	TGTGCCAGCAGCTTCGATTCGGGACAGGGTTACGAGCAGTACTTC
.	TRBV7-9	TRBD1	TRBJ1-2	CASSGRQGPTYGYTF	TGTGCCAGCAGCGGACGACAGGGCCCCACCTATGGCTACACCTTC
.	TRBV7-9	.	TRBJ1-3	CASSLRVAGSGNTIYF	TGTGCCAGCAGCTTAAGGGTCGCAGGGTCTGGAAACACCATATATTTT
.	TRBV19	.	TRBJ1-5	CASTPQGGSNQPQHF	TGTGCCAGTACCCCCCAGGGCGGTAGCAATCAGCCCCAGCATTTT
.	TRBV19	.	TRBJ2-5	CASSGSSVATQYF	TGTGCCAGTAGCGGTAGCAGCGTAGCGACCCAGTACTTC
.	TRBV18	.	TRBJ1-3	CASSPPDSVGDTIYF	TGTGCCAGCTCACCACCGGATTCCGTTGGAGACACCATATATTTT
.	TRBV10-3	.	TRBJ1-2	CAISDPRGGEVKGYTF	TGTGCCATCAGTGACCCTCGGGGGGGCGAAGTGAAAGGCTACACCTTC
.	TRBV4-3	TRBD1	TRBJ2-7	CASSQDRSRGRWEQYF	TGCGCCAGCAGCCAAGATCGAAGCAGGGGGCGCTGGGAGCAGTACTTC
.	TRBV7-3	.	TRBJ2-1	CASSTGGGRTEQFF	TGTGCCAGCAGCACAGGGGGCGGGAGGACTGAGCAGTTCTTC
.	TRBV19	.	TRBJ1-4	CASGNGWSATNEKLFF	TGTGCCAGTGGTAACGGATGGAGTGCAACTAATGAAAAACTGTTTTTT
few	TRBV7-2	TRBD2	TRBJ2-7	CASRPGTSGAAREQYF	TGTGCCAGCAGGCCCGGGACTAGCGGGGCGGCCCGCGAGCAGTACTTC
.	TRBV9	.	TRBJ2-1	CASSVGREREQFF	TGTGCCAGCAGCGTAGGTAGGGAGCGGGAGCAGTTCTTC
.	TRBV19	.	TRBJ1-2	CASSIPWRGPLYGYTF	TGTGCCAGTAGTATCCCTTGGCGTGGGCCGCTCTATGGCTACACCTTC
.	TRBV5-3	.	TRBJ2-2	CARSLDYNRDFDTGELFF	TGTGCCAGAAGCTTGGATTACAACAGGGATTTTGACACCGGGGAGCTGTTTTTT
once	TRBV7-9	TRBD2	TRBJ2-3	CASSDGLAGVELSDTQYF	TGTGCCAGCAGCGACGGACTAGCGGGAGTTGAATTATCAGATACGCAGTATTTT
.	TRBV7-2	TRBD1	TRBJ1-2	CASSSQGVSGYTF	TGTGCCAGCAGCTCTCAGGGGGTCTCTGGCTACACCTTC
.	TRBV7-3	.	TRBJ2-6	CASSYEGSSGANVLTF	TGTGCCAGCAGCTACGAGGGCTCCTCTGGGGCCAACGTCCTGACTTTC
.	TRBV5-8	.	TRBJ1-2	CASSRLNSYGYTF	TGTGCCAGCAGCCGTCTCAACTCCTATGGCTACACCTTC
.	TRBV11-2	TRBD1	TRBJ1-5	CASSFEGQSNQPQHF	TGTGCCAGCAGCTTCGAGGGACAGAGCAATCAGCCCCAGCATTTT
.	TRBV7-3	.	TRBJ1-3	CASSAGPPVSGNTIYF	TGTGCCAGCAGCGCGGGACCGCCGGTCTCTGGAAACACCATATATTTT
once	TRBV7-8	.	TRBJ1-3	CASSLKGDTGHIYF	TGTGCCAGCAGCTTGAAAGGGGACACCGGACACATATATTTT